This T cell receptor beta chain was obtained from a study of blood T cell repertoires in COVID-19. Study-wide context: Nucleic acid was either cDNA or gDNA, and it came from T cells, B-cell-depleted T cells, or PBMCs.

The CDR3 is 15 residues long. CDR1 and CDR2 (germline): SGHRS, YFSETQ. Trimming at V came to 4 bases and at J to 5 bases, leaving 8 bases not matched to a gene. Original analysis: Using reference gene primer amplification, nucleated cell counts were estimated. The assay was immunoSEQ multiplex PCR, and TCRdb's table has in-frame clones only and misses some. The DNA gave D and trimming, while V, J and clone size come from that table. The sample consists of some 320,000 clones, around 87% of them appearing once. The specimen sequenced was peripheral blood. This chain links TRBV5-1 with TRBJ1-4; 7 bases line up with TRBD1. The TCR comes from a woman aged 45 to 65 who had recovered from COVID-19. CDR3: CASSLPTGENEKLFF. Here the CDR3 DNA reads TGCGCCAGCAGCCTCCCCACAGGGGAGAATGAAAAACTGTTTTTT.